The 8 T cell receptor beta chains presented below share a single source sample, sequenced in a study of shared clonotypes between healthy human individuals. TCRdb keeps only in-frame clones here, not all; method: immunoSEQ multiplex PCR. The sample includes some 2,500,000 clones, 80% to 95% of them seen just once. Sequences were obtained from naive CD4+ T cells from PBMCs. Specified subset: CD45RA+ positively selected. These receptors were taken from a man younger than 30 in good health. Some clones in this sample may be carry-over from other donors' samples.

V usage is TRBV6-1 and J usage is TRBJ2-7; D gene ambiguous. V was pared by 6 bases and J by 5 bases, with 17 bases between. The CDR3 covers 14 residues. In germline, CDR1 is MNHNS, CDR2 SASEGT. The CDR3 sequence: CASRNAPVGHEQYF. Written as DNA, the CDR3 is TGTGCCAGCAGGAACGCCCCGGTGGGCCACGAGCAGTACTTC.

This chain uses TRBV6-5 with TRBJ2-7, with D tentatively TRBD1 or TRBD2 (5 bases each). Trimming stripped 6 bases from V and 3 bases from J, with 18 bases between. The length of the CDR3 is 15 residues. Germline CDR1 reads MNHEY; CDR2 reads SVGAGI. The CDR3 is CASRPMGETIYEQYF. CDR3 nucleotide sequence: TGTGCCAGCAGACCAATGGGGGAGACAATCTACGAGCAGTACTTC.

The chain links TRBV29-1 to TRBJ2-1; the match to TRBD2 covers 9 bases. From germline, CDR1 is SQVTM and CDR2 ANQGSEA. The CDR3 length is 13 residues. V lost 6 bases and J lost 6; bases outside the gene matches: 6. CDR3 in DNA: TGCAGCGTCTACCGACTAGCGGCCAATGAGCAGTTCTTC. Its translation is CSVYRLAANEQFF.

On this clone: Distinct nucleotide sequences in the sample also encode this CDR3. The chain combines TRBV28 with TRBJ2-1; D call uncertain. This CDR3 has 11 residues. The germline V and J ends were trimmed by 5 bases and 3 bases, with 2 bases remaining between them. Germline CDR1 and CDR2: MDHEN and SYDVKM. The CDR3 DNA reads as TGTGCCAGCAGTCTCTACAATGAGCAGTTCTTC. It translates to CASSLYNEQFF.

The rearrangement joins TRBV4-2 to TRBJ2-5; 12 bases fit TRBD2. The V gene end was trimmed by 3 bases and the J gene end by 4 bases; junction bases not matched to a gene: 6. The CDR3 runs 16 residues. Germline values: CDR1 LGHNA, CDR2 YNFKEQ. CDR3: CASSQETGLAGETQYF. For the CDR3, the DNA is TGTGCCAGCAGCCAGGAAACGGGACTAGCGGGAGAGACCCAGTACTTC.

The chain employs TRBV7-3 and TRBJ2-1, with D unclear. V was trimmed by 9 bases and J by 2 bases, leaving 11 bases between them. Germline lookup yields CDR1 SGHTA and CDR2 FQGTGA. The CDR3 loop spans 13 amino acids. The CDR3 nucleotides read TGTGCCAGGTTACGCGTCACCTACAATGAGCAGTTCTTC. As protein: CARLRVTYNEQFF.

As to this clone: The same CDR3 arises from other DNA sequences in this sample as well. The chain joins TRBV18 to TRBJ2-1, with D possibly being TRBD2 (7 bases). Germline assignment: CDR1 KGHSH and CDR2 LQKENI. Trimming removed 1 base at V and 5 bases at J, with 9 bases between. The length of the CDR3 is 14 residues. Here the CDR3 reads CASSPQGGDNEQFF. CDR3 DNA: TGTGCCAGCTCACCACAGGGGGGGGACAATGAGCAGTTCTTC.

This clone was seen just once. The V and J genes are TRBV6-1 and TRBJ2-2; 10 nucleotides match TRBD2. CDR3 length equals 16 residues. Losses at the gene ends were 4 bases for V and 3 bases for J; bases not matched to a gene: 5. Germline CDR1 is MNHNS and CDR2 is SASEGT. CDR3 sequence reads: CASSGGTSAYTGELFF. As DNA, the CDR3 is TGTGCCAGCAGTGGGGGGACTAGCGCGTACACCGGGGAGCTGTTTTTT.